A single sample gave rise to the 31 T cell receptor beta chains below, sequenced in a study of cytomegalovirus exposure and HLA in healthy donors. It was with 60 Vbeta and 13 Jbeta primers that the PCR ran. Sequencing was performed with immunoSEQ multiplex PCR; in TCRdb, only in-frame clones are kept and a portion is missing. The data show over 150,000 clones, around 77% seen once. Material: PBMCs. The receptors were sampled from a man aged 25 to 40 in good health and CMV-seropositive.

With respect to this clone: Distinct nucleotide sequences in the sample also encode this CDR3. The rearrangement joins TRBV5-1 to TRBJ2-1; possibly TRBD1 for D (5 bases). The CDR3 covers 15 residues. The V and J ends lost 0 bases and 0 bases respectively, with 7 bases between them. Germline V gene sequence: CDR1 SGHRS, CDR2 YFSETQ. The chain's CDR3 is CASSLGQSSYNEQFF. In nucleotides, the CDR3 is TGCGCCAGCAGCTTGGGACAGTCCTCCTACAATGAGCAGTTCTTC.

The genes are TRBV18 and TRBJ1-2, with TRBD1 matching over 9 bases. The junction had 7 bases not matched to a gene; V was cut back by 0 bases and J by 2 bases. CDR3 length: 17 amino acids. Per the germline V gene, CDR1 is KGHSH and CDR2 is LQKENI. The CDR3 coding sequence is TGTGCCAGCTCACCACCGGAGGACAGGGGACCCAACTATGGCTACACCTTC. This translates into CASSPPEDRGPNYGYTF. Drawing the rest from reference TRBV18 and TRBJ1-2, the complete variable domain is NAGVMQNPRHLVRRRGQEARLRCSPMKGHSHVYWYRQLPEEGLKFMVYLQKENIIDESGMPKERFSAEFPKEGPSILRIQQVVRGDSAAYFCASSPPEDRGPNYGYTFGSGTRLTVV.

The chain combines TRBV27 with TRBJ1-4, with D tentatively TRBD1 (5 bases). Trimming shortened V by 3 bases and J by 2 bases, and 7 bases separated the two germline ends. This CDR3 has 14 amino acids. From germline, CDR1 is MNHEY and CDR2 SMNVEV (reference sequence). This CDR3 is CASSFGGTNEKLFF. CDR3 bases: TGTGCCAGCAGTTTTGGGGGGACTAATGAAAAACTGTTTTTT.

Here the CDR3 DNA reads TGTGCCAGCAGCTTACTAGCGACCCAGCGGGATACGCAGTATTTT. Protein sequence: CASSLLATQRDTQYF. The chain is built from TRBV7-9 and TRBJ2-3; a possible D gene is TRBD2 (6 bases). The germline V and J ends were trimmed by 2 bases and 6 bases, with 15 bases remaining between them. Germline V gene lookup returns CDR1 SEHNR and CDR2 FQNEAQ (reference sequence). The CDR3 runs to 15 residues.

The chain couples TRBV19 to TRBJ2-1, with TRBD1 identical over 10 bases. Germline V gene sequence: CDR1 LNHDA, CDR2 SQIVND (reference sequence). CDR3 size: 16 residues. V shed 6 bases and J 5 bases; nucleotides not matched to a gene: 10. CDR3 sequence: CASSPTGGDWDNEQFF. CDR3 coding DNA: TGTGCCAGTAGCCCGACAGGGGGCGATTGGGACAATGAGCAGTTCTTC.

The V gene is TRBV2, the J gene TRBJ1-1; perhaps TRBD1 as D (6 bases). V lost 6 bases to trimming and J lost 3 bases, with 14 bases between them. Germline V CDR1 and CDR2: SNHLY, FYNNEI. CDR3 length equals 14 residues. The chain's CDR3 is CASSIDRRYTEAFF. CDR3 DNA: TGTGCCAGCAGCATCGACAGGAGGTACACTGAAGCTTTCTTT.

Notes on this clone: Other DNA sequences in this specimen translate into the identical CDR3. V and J are TRBV7-9 and TRBJ1-5; the D is unclear. The CDR3 runs to 13 residues. Germline-derived CDR1 and CDR2 are SEHNR and FQNEAQ (reference sequence). V gave up 1 base and J gave up 4 bases, with 5 bases separating them. The CDR3 spells CASSLGQNQPQHF. The CDR3 nucleotides are TGTGCCAGCAGCTTAGGGCAAAATCAGCCCCAGCATTTT.

The chain has TRBV5-6 and TRBJ2-1, with 14 bases that match TRBD2. CDR3 length: 15 residues. Germline values: CDR1 SGHDT, CDR2 YYEEEE. Trimming at V came to 4 bases and at J to 8 bases, leaving 5 bases not matched to a gene. The CDR3 DNA reads TGTGCCAGCAGCCGACTAGCGGGGGGGCTCGATGAGCAGTTCTTC. This encodes CASSRLAGGLDEQFF.

CDR3 residues: CASSDTTGTEAFF. As DNA, the CDR3 is TGTGCCAGCAGCGACACGACAGGCACTGAAGCTTTCTTT. The chain couples TRBV7-9 to TRBJ1-1, with D maybe TRBD1 (6 bases). The CDR3 has 13 amino acids. V was trimmed by 5 bases and J by 4 bases, leaving 11 bases between them. The germline V gene encodes CDR1 SEHNR and CDR2 FQNEAQ (reference sequence).

The V call is TRBV7-2, the J call TRBJ1-1; possibly TRBD1 for D (6 bases). The CDR3 loop spans 15 amino acids. Germline V gene data show CDR1 as SGHTA and CDR2 as FQGNSA. V was cut by 5 bases and J by 4 bases, with 17 bases left in between. This CDR3 is CASSKNRAGPTEAFF. DNA for the CDR3: TGTGCCAGCAGCAAAAACAGGGCAGGCCCCACTGAAGCTTTCTTT.

This chain joins TRBV4-1 and TRBJ2-7; D is perhaps TRBD2 (6 bases). V was trimmed by 4 bases and J by 4 bases, leaving 17 bases between them. In germline, CDR1 is MGHRA, CDR2 YSYEKL. The CDR3 is made up of 15 amino acids. In nucleotides, the CDR3 is TGCGCCAGCAGCCCCCGGTCCGACCGGGGGTACGAGCAGTACTTC. It codes for CASSPRSDRGYEQYF.

This clone was seen just once. V usage is TRBV28 and J usage is TRBJ1-5, with 9 bases matching TRBD1. The germline gives CDR1 MDHEN, CDR2 SYDVKM. Germline trimming cut 3 bases from V and 4 bases from J; bases unmatched to any gene: 7. The CDR3 totals 16 residues. CDR3 in DNA: TGTGCCAGCAGTTTGGGATGGACAGGGGCAAATCAGCCCCAGCATTTT. Its translation is CASSLGWTGANQPQHF.

This clone was observed once. This sequence joins TRBV29-1 and TRBJ1-2; D gene unclear. Germline V gives CDR1 SQVTM, CDR2 ANQGSEA. The germline V and J ends were trimmed by 4 bases and 4 bases, with 7 bases remaining between them. This CDR3 contains 11 residues. CDR3 sequence: CSVVTFYGYTF. The CDR3 DNA sequence: TGCAGCGTTGTGACATTCTATGGCTACACCTTC.

The chain employs TRBV12-5 and TRBJ2-7, with a possible D match to TRBD2 (5 bases). The germline V and J ends were trimmed by 3 bases and 7 bases, with 13 bases remaining between them. CDR3 size: 13 residues. Germline loops: CDR1 LGHNT, CDR2 FRNRAP. The CDR3 reads CASGFPGSGEQYF. The CDR3 region has the DNA TGTGCTAGTGGTTTCCCGGGGTCGGGGGAGCAGTACTTC.

The chain uses TRBV27 and TRBJ2-2; 7 positions agree with TRBD2. J was trimmed by 5 bases and V by 7 bases; bases with no gene match: 19. The length of the CDR3 is 18 residues. Germline V gene sequence: CDR1 MNHEY, CDR2 SMNVEV (reference sequence). The CDR3 loop reads CASTLLGLADVVTGELFF. DNA of the CDR3: TGTGCCAGCACCCTACTGGGGCTAGCGGACGTGGTGACCGGGGAGCTGTTTTTT.

This clone was found once. The gene calls are TRBV27 and TRBJ1-1, with D possibly being TRBD1 (5 bases). Germline CDR1 is MNHEY and CDR2 is SMNVEV (reference sequence). V shed 5 bases and J shed 4 bases, with 11 bases lying between them. CDR3 length: 13 amino acids. As DNA, the CDR3 is TGTGCCAGCAGTCTCCTCGGGGGCACTGAAGCTTTCTTT. It yields the protein CASSLLGGTEAFF.

This chain links TRBV4-1 with TRBJ2-7; 10 bases fit TRBD1. V lost 1 base and J lost 2; bases outside the gene matches: 2. In germline, CDR1 is MGHRA, CDR2 YSYEKL. This CDR3 region has 15 residues. CDR3 sequence reads: CASSQGGQGAYEQYF. The CDR3, as DNA: TGCGCCAGCAGCCAAGGCGGACAGGGGGCCTACGAGCAGTACTTC.

The chain is built from TRBV30 and TRBJ2-1; 9 bases match TRBD2. The CDR3 sequence is 11 residues long. Trimming took 2 bases from V and 12 from J; bases not matched to a gene: 2. Germline CDR1 and CDR2: GTSNPN and SVGIG (reference sequence). CDR3 bases: TGTGCCTGGAGTCTAGCGGGGATGCAGTTCTTC. This encodes CAWSLAGMQFF.

The V call is TRBV6-5, the J call TRBJ2-1, with D tentatively TRBD2 (5 bases). Per the germline V gene, CDR1 is MNHEY and CDR2 is SVGAGI. CDR3 size: 15 residues. Trimming pared 6 bases from V and 0 bases from J, leaving 12 bases between. This chain's CDR3 is CASSLEAYSYNEQFF. The CDR3 region has the DNA TGTGCCAGCAGCCTGGAGGCCTACTCCTACAATGAGCAGTTCTTC.

This clone was recorded only once. The chain recombines TRBV5-1 with TRBJ2-5, with TRBD2 matching over 10 bases. Unmatched junction bases numbered 5, after V lost 2 bases and J lost 1 base. The CDR3 loop spans 16 amino acids. Germline CDR1 is SGHRS and CDR2 is YFSETQ. This CDR3 reads CASSLGLAELQETQYF. The CDR3 coding sequence is TGCGCCAGCAGCTTAGGACTAGCGGAGCTCCAAGAGACCCAGTACTTC. The full variable domain, its missing parts supplied by reference TRBV5-1 and TRBJ2-5, is KAGVTQTPRYLIKTRGQQVTLSCSPISGHRSVSWYQQTPGQGLQFLFEYFSETQRNKGNFPGRFSGRQFSNSRSEMNVSTLELGDSALYLCASSLGLAELQETQYFGPGTRLLVL.

The gene calls are TRBV4-1 and TRBJ2-5; D possibly corresponds to TRBD2 (6 bases). This CDR3 contains 14 residues. The germline V and J ends were trimmed by 0 bases and 4 bases, with 9 bases remaining between them. Per germline, CDR1 MGHRA and CDR2 YSYEKL. CDR3 coding DNA: TGCGCCAGCAGCCAAGATCGGAGGGGAGAGACCCAGTACTTC. It encodes CASSQDRRGETQYF.

V gene TRBV19 combines with J gene TRBJ1-5, with a tentative D call TRBD1 (5 bases). Germline-derived CDR1 and CDR2 are LNHDA and SQIVND (reference sequence). There are 15 residues in the CDR3. The V end was cut by 7 bases, the J end by 4 bases, with 17 bases between. The CDR3 loop is CASNDWGELNQPQHF. DNA of the CDR3: TGTGCCAGTAATGATTGGGGGGAATTGAATCAGCCCCAGCATTTT.

The rearrangement joins TRBV6-1 to TRBJ2-7; D perhaps matches TRBD1 (6 bases). The CDR3 is 13 residues long. Trimming left V 4 bases short and J 5 bases short, with 12 bases between. Germline assignment: CDR1 MNHNS and CDR2 SASEGT. The CDR3 is CASSVGQNHEQYF. The CDR3 region has the DNA TGTGCCAGCAGTGTAGGACAGAACCACGAGCAGTACTTC.

The rearrangement uses TRBV10-3 and TRBJ2-2; TRBD1 matches 8 bases. CDR1 is ENHRY and CDR2 is SYGVKD in the germline V gene. The junction had 3 bases not matched to a gene; V was cut back by 3 bases and J by 6 bases. The CDR3 consists of 14 residues. CDR3 bases: TGTGCCATCAGTGACCCGGACAGGGCCGGGGAGCTGTTTTTT. The encoded protein is CAISDPDRAGELFF.

This clone was detected only once. J is TRBJ2-7 and V is TRBV2; 9 bases align to TRBD1. The length of the CDR3 is 14 residues. CDR1 is SNHLY, CDR2 FYNNEI, per germline. Trimming removed 7 bases from V and 6 bases from J; junction bases left unmatched: 10. CDR3 sequence (DNA): TGTGCCAGCAATCCCGGGACAGGGTTTCCCGAGCAGTACTTC. Translated, it gives CASNPGTGFPEQYF.

This chain uses TRBV4-1 with TRBJ1-4; possible D gene TRBD1, 6 bases. The CDR3 runs to 15 residues. Trimming pared 1 base from V and 6 bases from J, leaving 12 bases between. The germline V gene encodes CDR1 MGHRA and CDR2 YSYEKL. CDR3: CASSQVGAEDEKLFF. CDR3 nucleotide sequence: TGCGCCAGCAGCCAAGTGGGGGCCGAGGATGAAAAACTGTTTTTT.

This rearrangement joins TRBV6-1 to TRBJ1-5; TRBD1 aligns across 7 bases. V was pared by 7 bases and J by 5 bases, with 5 bases of the junction left unmatched. Germline CDR1 and CDR2: MNHNS and SASEGT. The CDR3 runs to 13 residues. Written as DNA, the CDR3 is TGTGCCAGCAATCCTCAGGGGGATCAGCCCCAGCATTTT. Its translation is CASNPQGDQPQHF.

This clone was recorded a few times. This chain connects TRBV4-3 to TRBJ1-3; D perhaps matches TRBD1 (6 bases). The CDR3 is made up of 16 amino acids. The V end lost 0 bases, the J end lost 3 bases, and 12 bases lay between the germline ends. Per the germline V gene, CDR1 is LGHNA and CDR2 is YSLEER. CDR3 bases: TGCGCCAGCAGCCAAGATTACAGGGTCGTTGGAAACACCATATATTTT. Translated: CASSQDYRVVGNTIYF.

Only one count was recorded for this clone. The J gene is TRBJ1-5, the V gene TRBV4-2; D is undetermined. CDR1 is LGHNA, CDR2 YNFKEQ, per germline. The germline V and J ends were trimmed by 0 bases and 7 bases, with 16 bases remaining between them. CDR3 size: 16 residues. The chain's CDR3 is CASSQERVGGRQPQHF. CDR3 coding DNA: TGTGCCAGCAGCCAAGAGAGGGTCGGAGGGAGACAGCCCCAGCATTTT.

The sample holds one count of this clone. The rearrangement links TRBV29-1 to TRBJ2-2; D possibly corresponds to TRBD1 (6 bases). This CDR3 has 14 residues. In germline, CDR1 is SQVTM, CDR2 ANQGSEA. V dropped 5 bases and J dropped 4 bases, with 14 bases sitting between them. The chain's CDR3 is CSVNKDSATGELFF. DNA for the CDR3: TGCAGCGTTAATAAGGACAGCGCCACCGGGGAGCTGTTTTTT.

In this sample, this clone turned up a few times. The chain links TRBV2 to TRBJ1-2, with D hard to call. V dropped 8 bases and J dropped 2 bases, with 15 bases sitting between them. Germline V gene sequence: CDR1 SNHLY, CDR2 FYNNEI. The CDR3 sequence is 14 residues long. CDR3 nucleotides: TGTGCCAGCGTCGCAGAACAACAAAACTATGGCTACACCTTC. Amino acids: CASVAEQQNYGYTF.